This T cell receptor beta chain was obtained from a study of T cell repertoires in cytomegalovirus infection. Study summary: TCR beta signatures that were public indicated CMV infection and matching HLA type. Study-wide results and caveats: Identification of carriers of CMV plus the relevant HLA was achieved through cumulative public TCR beta family frequency. What dominated the ex vivo response were HLA-C-restricted CMV-specific TCR beta clonotypes.

TCRdb re-called the reads through MiXCR, storing one row per CDR3 protein. The sample yields about 740,000 distinct CDR3 sequences, 35% seen once. The CDR3 has 17 amino acids. Germline V gene data show CDR1 as MDHEN and CDR2 as SYDVKM. Trimming cost V 1 base and J 2 bases; bases outside gene matches: 8. In regard to this clonotype: What it recognizes is unknown.

The J gene is TRBJ1-2, the V gene TRBV28, with 9 bases that match TRBD1. The source is a human donor in good health (CMV status not recorded). Some clones in this sample may be carry-over from other donors' samples. The sample was PBMCs. CDR3 loop: CASSLSGQGPKNYGYTF. The CDR3 coding sequence is TGTGCCAGCAGTTTATCGGGACAGGGCCCTAAAAACTATGGCTACACCTTC.